This T cell receptor beta chain was recovered during a study of T cell responses to AZD1222 COVID-19 vaccine. Study findings and constraints: It should be noted that donors were predominantly white British and more often female, and clonal diversity was possibly underestimated. Among vaccine-associated CD4 TCRs, coverage spanned spike, with dominance at 160-218 and 743-854. Among spike-specific TCRs, nearly half reportedly target unmutated variant regions.

Profiling relied on immunoSEQ multiplex PCR, and the TCRdb table lists in-frame clones only, not all of them. The data contain some 89,000 clones, 88% of them singletons. In the case of this clone: What it binds is not known.

The ends lost 2 bases at V and 5 bases at J; junction bases unmatched: 10. The CDR3 totals 16 residues. Germline CDR1 reads MGHRA; CDR2 reads YSYEKL. The gene calls are TRBV4-1 and TRBJ1-2, with 8 bases matching TRBD1. The sample in question was peripheral blood, obtained on day 0 of MenACWY control vaccination. This TCR derives from an adult in good health. Here the CDR3 reads CASSQPRQGKRYGYTF. Written as DNA, the CDR3 is TGCGCCAGCAGCCAACCCCGACAGGGGAAGAGATATGGCTACACCTTC.